The 10 T cell receptor beta chains in this list originate from one sample, sequenced in a study of T cell responses to AZD1222 COVID-19 vaccine. Sequenced by immunoSEQ multiplex PCR; TCRdb stores in-frame clones only, minus some. The top ten clones hold 3% to 3.5% of a sample with under 170,000 clones, 80% to 95% of them seen once. The material was peripheral blood, obtained 28 days after the second AZD1222 dose. Receptors were obtained from an adult who received the AZD1222 COVID-19 vaccine.

V is TRBV5-1 and J is TRBJ1-1; D is possibly TRBD1 (6 bases). The CDR3 consists of 13 residues. CDR1 is SGHRS and CDR2 is YFSETQ in the germline V gene. V lost 7 bases and J 7 bases, leaving 17 bases between the germline ends. In DNA, the CDR3 is TGCGCCAGCTCCGGCGGGGGGCTCGGTGAAGCTTTCTTT. This gives the protein CASSGGGLGEAFF.

This chain uses TRBV25-1 with TRBJ2-1; tentative D call: TRBD1 (6 bases). V lost 2 bases and J lost 5, with 13 bases in between. The CDR3 is 15 amino acids. CDR1 MGHDK and CDR2 SYGVNS come from the germline V gene. In DNA form, the CDR3 reads TGTGCCAGCAGTGAAACCAACAGGGAGAACAATGAGCAGTTCTTC. The encoded protein is CASSETNRENNEQFF.

The CDR3 DNA follows: TGTGCCAGCAGGGTGGTCCTGAACACTGAAGCTTTCTTT. Amino acid sequence: CASRVVLNTEAFF. The V call is TRBV6-6, the J call TRBJ1-1; D not certain. The length of the CDR3 is 13 residues. The germline CDR1 and CDR2 sequences are MNHNY and SVGAGI (reference sequence). V was shortened by 6 bases and J by 0 bases, with 8 bases between the two germline ends.

The rearrangement uses TRBV29-1 and TRBJ2-7, with D perhaps matching TRBD2 (5 bases). CDR3 size: 14 residues. V dropped 0 bases and J dropped 2 bases, with 11 bases sitting between them. CDR1 and CDR2 from the germline V gene are SQVTM and ANQGSEA. The CDR3 nucleotides are TGCAGCGTTGAAGACCCCCCGGGGACCTACGAGCAGTACTTC. Amino acid sequence: CSVEDPPGTYEQYF.

This sequence joins TRBV19 and TRBJ2-1; D possibly corresponds to TRBD2 (6 bases). The germline gives CDR1 LNHDA, CDR2 SQIVND (reference sequence). This CDR3 comprises 13 residues. Between the trimmed V and J ends, which lost 1 base and 9 bases, there was a span of 10 bases. The CDR3 spells CASSIAGVAEQFF. As DNA, the CDR3 is TGTGCCAGTAGTATAGCGGGAGTTGCTGAGCAGTTCTTC.

The V call is TRBV7-9, the J call TRBJ2-5, with TRBD2 as a possible D gene (8 bases). The ends were cut back, 7 bases at V and 5 bases at J, with 20 bases in the middle. CDR1 is SEHNR and CDR2 is FQNEAQ in the germline V gene (reference sequence). CDR3 size: 15 residues. The DNA of the CDR3 is TGTGCCAGCACCCCAGCGGGAGAGGGGGCGGAGACCCAGTACTTC. This sequence encodes CASTPAGEGAETQYF.

This sequence joins TRBV18 and TRBJ2-5; 7 positions match TRBD1. The CDR3 contains 14 residues. Germline V gene lookup returns CDR1 KGHSH and CDR2 LQKENI. Germline trimming cut 5 bases from V and 2 bases from J; bases unmatched to any gene: 5. This CDR3 is CASSMRTGQETQYF. CDR3 DNA: TGTGCCAGCTCAATGCGGACAGGTCAAGAGACCCAGTACTTC. Together with reference TRBV18 and TRBJ2-5, the CDR3 gives the full variable domain: NAGVMQNPRHLVRRRGQEARLRCSPMKGHSHVYWYRQLPEEGLKFMVYLQKENIIDESGMPKERFSAEFPKEGPSILRIQQVVRGDSAAYFCASSMRTGQETQYFGPGTRLLVL.

The chain employs TRBV27 and TRBJ2-7; 8 bases fit TRBD1. Germline CDR1 is MNHEY and CDR2 is SMNVEV (reference sequence). V lost 6 bases and J lost 3; bases outside the gene matches: 4. The CDR3 is 13 amino acids. The CDR3, as DNA: TGTGCCAGCAGCCTCGACAGGGGCTACGAGCAGTACTTC. This sequence encodes CASSLDRGYEQYF.

The chain has TRBV12-3 or TRBV12-4 and TRBJ1-5; D is ambiguous. The V gene lost 1 base and the J gene lost 7 bases, with 5 bases spanning the gap. The CDR3 totals 12 residues. CDR3 DNA sequence: TGTGCCAGCAGTTTAGTCGCCCAGCCCCAGCATTTT. This translates into CASSLVAQPQHF.

This clone has only one observation. The chain employs TRBV19 and TRBJ1-2; D remains ambiguous. V was trimmed by 7 bases and J by 0 bases, leaving 12 bases between them. Germline CDR1 reads LNHDA; CDR2 reads SQIVND (reference sequence). This CDR3 spans 14 amino acids. CDR3 amino acids: CASTPHGANYGYTF. CDR3 DNA sequence: TGTGCCAGTACCCCACACGGAGCTAACTATGGCTACACCTTC.